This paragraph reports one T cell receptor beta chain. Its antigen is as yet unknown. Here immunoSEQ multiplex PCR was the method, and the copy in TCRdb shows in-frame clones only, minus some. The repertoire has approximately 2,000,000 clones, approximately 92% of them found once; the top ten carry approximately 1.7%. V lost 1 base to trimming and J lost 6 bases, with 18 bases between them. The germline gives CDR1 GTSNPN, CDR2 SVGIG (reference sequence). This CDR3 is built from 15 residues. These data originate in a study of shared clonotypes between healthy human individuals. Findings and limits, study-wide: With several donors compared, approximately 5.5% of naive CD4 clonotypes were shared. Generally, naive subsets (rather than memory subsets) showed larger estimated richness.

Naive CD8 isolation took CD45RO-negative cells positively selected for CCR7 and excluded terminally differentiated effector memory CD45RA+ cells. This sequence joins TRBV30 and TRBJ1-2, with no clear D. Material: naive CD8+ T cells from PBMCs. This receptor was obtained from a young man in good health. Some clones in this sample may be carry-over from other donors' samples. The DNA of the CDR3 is TGTGCCTGGAGTGCATTTCGGACGGTGTCAGATGGCTACACCTTC. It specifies CAWSAFRTVSDGYTF.